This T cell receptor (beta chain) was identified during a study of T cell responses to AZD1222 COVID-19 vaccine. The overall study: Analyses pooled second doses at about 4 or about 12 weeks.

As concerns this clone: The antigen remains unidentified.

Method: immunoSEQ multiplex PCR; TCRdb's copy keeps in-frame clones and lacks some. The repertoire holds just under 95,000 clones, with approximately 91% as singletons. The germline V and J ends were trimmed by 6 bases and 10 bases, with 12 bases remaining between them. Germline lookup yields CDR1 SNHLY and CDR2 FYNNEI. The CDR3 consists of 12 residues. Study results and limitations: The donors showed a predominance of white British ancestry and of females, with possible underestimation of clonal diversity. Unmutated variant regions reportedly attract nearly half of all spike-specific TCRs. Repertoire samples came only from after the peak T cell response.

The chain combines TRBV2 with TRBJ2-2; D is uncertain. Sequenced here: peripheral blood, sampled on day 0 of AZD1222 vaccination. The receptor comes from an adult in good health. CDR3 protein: CASSRDLEELFF. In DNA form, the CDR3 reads TGTGCCAGCAGCCGTGACCTCGAGGAGCTGTTTTTT.